These T cell receptor beta chains were read from a single sample in a study of blood T cell repertoires in COVID-19. The repertoire was sequenced with immunoSEQ multiplex PCR; TCRdb's copy has only in-frame clones and lacks some. The sample lists over 85,000 clones; roughly 85% were seen once. The sample taken for sequencing was peripheral blood. These receptors came from an elderly man with acute or convalescent COVID-19. Both conserved end residues are part of each CDR3. D genes are given only for firm matches. Size is stated for part of the rows, as once, few or many counts, or as a class when the clone is expanded.

d_gene: .
abundance: .
j_gene: TRBJ1-1
v_gene: TRBV7-2
CDR3nt: TGTGCCAGCAGCTTGAGTAAGGGGTTCGGGGAAGCTTTCTTT
CDR3aa: CASSLSKGFGEAFF

d_gene: .
abundance: .
j_gene: TRBJ2-1
v_gene: TRBV19
CDR3nt: TGTGCCAGTAGTATGGAACGGAGCTCCTACAATGAGCAGTTCTTC
CDR3aa: CASSMERSSYNEQFF

d_gene: .
abundance: .
j_gene: TRBJ2-1
v_gene: TRBV19
CDR3nt: TGTGCCAGTAGTATTAGGCGGGCCAATGAGCAGTTCTTC
CDR3aa: CASSIRRANEQFF

d_gene: TRBD2
abundance: .
j_gene: TRBJ2-5
v_gene: TRBV9
CDR3nt: TGTGCCAGCAGCGTCGGGACTAGACAAGAGACCCAGTACTTC
CDR3aa: CASSVGTRQETQYF

d_gene: .
abundance: few
j_gene: TRBJ1-1
v_gene: TRBV5-4
CDR3nt: TGTGCCAGCAGCTCCTGGGACACCGGGAACACTGAAGCTTTCTTT
CDR3aa: CASSSWDTGNTEAFF

d_gene: .
abundance: few
j_gene: TRBJ1-6
v_gene: TRBV6-5
CDR3nt: TGTGCCACCCTATACGGGTCCTATAATTCACCCCTCCACTTT
CDR3aa: CATLYGSYNSPLHF

d_gene: TRBD1
abundance: .
j_gene: TRBJ1-1
v_gene: TRBV28
CDR3nt: TGTGCCAGCAGTCCAGGGGGCGCTGGGAACACTGAAGCTTTCTTT
CDR3aa: CASSPGGAGNTEAFF

d_gene: TRBD1
abundance: .
j_gene: TRBJ1-2
v_gene: TRBV25-1
CDR3nt: TGTGCCAGCAACACAGGGGAGAGTAACTATGGCTACACCTTC
CDR3aa: CASNTGESNYGYTF

d_gene: TRBD1
abundance: .
j_gene: TRBJ2-5
v_gene: TRBV7-9
CDR3nt: TGTGCCGGCACCACAGGGGTAGAGACCCAGTACTTC
CDR3aa: CAGTTGVETQYF

d_gene: TRBD1
abundance: few
j_gene: TRBJ1-5
v_gene: TRBV27
CDR3nt: TGTGCCAGCAGTCCGCTACAGGGGGTTGGGAGCAATCAGCCCCAGCATTTT
CDR3aa: CASSPLQGVGSNQPQHF

d_gene: TRBD2
abundance: .
j_gene: TRBJ2-2
v_gene: TRBV3-1/TRBV3-2
CDR3nt: TGTGCCAGCAGCCAAGATAAGCAGGGAGGGATGGGGGAGCTGTTTTTT
CDR3aa: CASSQDKQGGMGELFF

d_gene: .
abundance: .
j_gene: TRBJ1-1
v_gene: TRBV18
CDR3nt: TGTGCCAGCTCACAGGAGCGTCCCCCGAACACTGAAGCTTTCTTT
CDR3aa: CASSQERPPNTEAFF